There are many counts of the clone carrying this TCR beta chain. Its matching antigen is unknown. The entry originates in a study of Graves' ophthalmopathy and Graves' hyperthyroidism. General study results and limits: Most thyroid-expanded clonotypes exceeding 0.001 frequency were also found in blood.

CDR3 length equals 15 residues. Germline values: CDR1 SGHRS, CDR2 YFSETQ. Trimming shortened V by 5 bases and J by 0 bases, and 14 bases separated the two germline ends. Amplified material comprised TCR beta CDR3 regions derived from RNA transcripts. In the first round, RT-PCR was carried out with HTBI primers, and a multiplex PCR formed the second round. MiXCR, applied by TCRdb to the multiplex PCR reads, yields one record per CDR3 protein. Of 660,000 or so distinct CDR3 sequences in the sample, about 38% are singletons; the top ten hold around 3%. This chain uses TRBV5-1 with TRBJ1-1; TRBD1 is a possible D gene (5 bases). The source material was peripheral blood. This clonotype originated in an adult man with Graves' ophthalmopathy. The CDR3 region has the DNA TGCGCCAGCAGAAATTTACGGGGGATGAACACTGAAGCTTTCTTT. This translates into CASRNLRGMNTEAFF.